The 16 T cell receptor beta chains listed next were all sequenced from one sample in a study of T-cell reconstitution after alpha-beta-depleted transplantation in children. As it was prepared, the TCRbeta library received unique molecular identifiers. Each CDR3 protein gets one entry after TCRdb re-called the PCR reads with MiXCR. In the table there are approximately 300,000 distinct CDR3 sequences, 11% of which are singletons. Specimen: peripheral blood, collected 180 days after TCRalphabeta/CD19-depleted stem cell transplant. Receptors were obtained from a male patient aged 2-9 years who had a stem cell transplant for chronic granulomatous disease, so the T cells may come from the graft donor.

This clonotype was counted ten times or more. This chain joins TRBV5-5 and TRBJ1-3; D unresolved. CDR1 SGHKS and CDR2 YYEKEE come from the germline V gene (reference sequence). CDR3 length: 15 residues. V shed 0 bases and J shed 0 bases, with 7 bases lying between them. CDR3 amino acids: CASSLVDNSGNTIYF. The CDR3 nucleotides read TGTGCCAGCAGCTTGGTAGACAACTCTGGAAACACCATATATTTT.

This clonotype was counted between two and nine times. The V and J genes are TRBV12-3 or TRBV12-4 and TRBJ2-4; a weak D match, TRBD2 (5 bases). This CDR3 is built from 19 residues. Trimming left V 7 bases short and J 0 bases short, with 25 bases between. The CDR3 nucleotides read TGTGCCAGCATTCTAGTCCCTCCCGGGATGTCACTAGCCAAAAACATTCAGTACTTC. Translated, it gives CASILVPPGMSLAKNIQYF.

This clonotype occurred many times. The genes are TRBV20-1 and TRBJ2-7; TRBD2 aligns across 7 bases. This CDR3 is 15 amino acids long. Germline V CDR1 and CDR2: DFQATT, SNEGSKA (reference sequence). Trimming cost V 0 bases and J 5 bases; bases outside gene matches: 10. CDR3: CSARDSKGGPHEQYF. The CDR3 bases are TGCAGTGCTAGAGACTCTAAGGGAGGGCCCCACGAGCAGTACTTC.

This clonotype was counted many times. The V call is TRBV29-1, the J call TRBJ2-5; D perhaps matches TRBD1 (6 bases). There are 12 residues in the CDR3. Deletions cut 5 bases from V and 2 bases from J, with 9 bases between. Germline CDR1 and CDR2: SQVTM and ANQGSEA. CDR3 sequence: CSVTGMQETQYF. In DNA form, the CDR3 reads TGCAGCGTTACAGGGATGCAAGAGACCCAGTACTTC.

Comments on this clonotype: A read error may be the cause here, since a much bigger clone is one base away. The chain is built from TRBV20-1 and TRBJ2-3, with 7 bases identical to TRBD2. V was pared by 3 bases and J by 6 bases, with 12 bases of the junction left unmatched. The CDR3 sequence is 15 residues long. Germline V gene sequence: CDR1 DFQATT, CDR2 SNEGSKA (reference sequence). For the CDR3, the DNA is TGCAGTGCTAGCGTGGCTGGCGGGAGTTGGGATACGCAGTATTTT. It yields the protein CSASVAGGSWDTQYF.

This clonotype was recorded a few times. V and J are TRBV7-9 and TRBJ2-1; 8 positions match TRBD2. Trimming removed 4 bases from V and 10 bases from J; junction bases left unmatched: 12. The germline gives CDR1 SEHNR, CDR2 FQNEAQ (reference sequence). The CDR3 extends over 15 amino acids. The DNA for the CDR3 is TGTGCCAGCAGCTCACCGGGACTAGTTTCTTGGGAGCAGTTCTTC. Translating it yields CASSSPGLVSWEQFF.

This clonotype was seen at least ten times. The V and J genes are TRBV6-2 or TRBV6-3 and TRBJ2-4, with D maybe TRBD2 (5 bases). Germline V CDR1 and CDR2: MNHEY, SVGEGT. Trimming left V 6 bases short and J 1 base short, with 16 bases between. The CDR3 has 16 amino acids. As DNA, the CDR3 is TGTGCCAGCAGATGGGCCCGGGGTAGGGCCAAAAACATTCAGTACTTC. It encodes CASRWARGRAKNIQYF.

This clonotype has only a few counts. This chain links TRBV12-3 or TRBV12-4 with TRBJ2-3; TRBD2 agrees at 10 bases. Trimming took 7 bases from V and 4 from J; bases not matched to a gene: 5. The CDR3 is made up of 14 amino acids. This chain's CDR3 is CASTIAGGPDTQYF. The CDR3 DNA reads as TGTGCCAGCACCATAGCGGGGGGCCCAGATACGCAGTATTTT.

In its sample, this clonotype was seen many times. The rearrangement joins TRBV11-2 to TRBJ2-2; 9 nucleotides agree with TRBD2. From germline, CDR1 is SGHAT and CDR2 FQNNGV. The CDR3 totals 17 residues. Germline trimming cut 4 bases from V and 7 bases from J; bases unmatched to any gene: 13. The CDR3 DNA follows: TGTGCCAGCAGCTCGCCCCCTATAGCGGGAGAGGACGGGGAGCTGTTTTTT. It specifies CASSSPPIAGEDGELFF.

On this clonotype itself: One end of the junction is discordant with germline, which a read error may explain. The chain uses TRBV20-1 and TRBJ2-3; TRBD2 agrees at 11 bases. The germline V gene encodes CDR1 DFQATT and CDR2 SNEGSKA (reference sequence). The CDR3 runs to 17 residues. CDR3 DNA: TGCTGTGCTAGTTTTAGCGGGGGGGCCTTTTTCACAGATACGCAGTATTTT. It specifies CCASFSGGAFFTDTQYF.

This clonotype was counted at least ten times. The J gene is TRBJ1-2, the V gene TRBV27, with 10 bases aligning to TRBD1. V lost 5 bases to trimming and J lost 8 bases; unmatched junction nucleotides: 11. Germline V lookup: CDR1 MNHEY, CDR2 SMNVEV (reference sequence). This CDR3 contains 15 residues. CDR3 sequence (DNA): TGTGCCAGCAGTCCATATGGCGGGACAGGGGTGGGCTACACCTTC. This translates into CASSPYGGTGVGYTF.

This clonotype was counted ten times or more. DNA of the CDR3: TGCAGCGCACGGCTAGCGGGGGGACTCAACACCGGGGAGCTGTTTTTT. As protein: CSARLAGGLNTGELFF. The chain links TRBV29-1 to TRBJ2-2, with 11 positions matching TRBD2. The CDR3 is made up of 16 amino acids. Looked up from germline, CDR1 is SQVTM and CDR2 is ANQGSEA. V shed 7 bases and J 2 bases; nucleotides not matched to a gene: 9.

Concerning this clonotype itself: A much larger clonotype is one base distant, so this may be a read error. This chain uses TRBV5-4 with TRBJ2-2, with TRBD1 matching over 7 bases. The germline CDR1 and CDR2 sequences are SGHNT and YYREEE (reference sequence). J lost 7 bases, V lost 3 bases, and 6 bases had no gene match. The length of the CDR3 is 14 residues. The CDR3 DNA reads TGTGCCAGCAGCTCGGGACAGCCCGGCGGGGAGCTGTTTTTT. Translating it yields CASSSGQPGGELFF.

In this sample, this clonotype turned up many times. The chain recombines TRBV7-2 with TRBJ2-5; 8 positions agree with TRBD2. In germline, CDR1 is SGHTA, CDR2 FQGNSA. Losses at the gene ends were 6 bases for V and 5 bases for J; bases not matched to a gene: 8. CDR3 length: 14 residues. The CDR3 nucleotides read TGTGCCAGCAGAAAAAGCGGGGGACCGGAGACCCAGTACTTC. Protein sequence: CASRKSGGPETQYF.

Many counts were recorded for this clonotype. CDR3 amino acids: CASSQGAGWNEQFF. The CDR3 DNA reads as TGTGCCAGCAGCCAAGGAGCGGGGTGGAATGAGCAGTTCTTC. The V gene is TRBV4-2, the J gene TRBJ2-1; TRBD2 agrees at 7 bases. V lost 1 base, J lost 7 bases, and 4 bases stayed unmatched. Germline loops: CDR1 LGHNA, CDR2 YNFKEQ. CDR3 length equals 14 residues.

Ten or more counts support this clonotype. CDR3 in amino acids: CASSPRGREQFF. The CDR3 DNA reads as TGTGCCAGCTCACCACGGGGGCGTGAGCAGTTCTTC. The J gene is TRBJ2-1, the V gene TRBV18; D may be TRBD1 (6 bases). CDR1 is KGHSH and CDR2 is LQKENI in the germline V gene. The CDR3 length is 12 residues. V lost 1 base and J lost 9, with 7 bases in between.